This TCR beta chain originates from a study of molecular identifiers for immune sequencing clone quantification. The sorting of naive CD8 T cells used the CD8+CD4-CCR7+CD45RA+ phenotype. Making the bulk TCR libraries relied on previously described methods and listed TCR primers. TCRdb reprocessed the PCR reads with MiXCR, giving one entry per CDR3 protein. The table shows roughly 71,000 distinct CDR3 sequences, with 15% to 20% occurring only once. The table lists this clonotype with many counts. V was clipped by 5 bases and J by 4 bases; unmatched bases: 13. The V gene's germline CDR1 is SGHVS and CDR2 FQNEAQ. This CDR3 region has 18 residues.

This receptor was obtained from a human donor in good health. Some libraries in this study had Jurkat cell RNA spiked in. The rearrangement joins TRBV7-8 to TRBJ2-5, with TRBD2 identical over 13 bases. Sequenced material: naive CD8+ T cells from blood, with Jurkat cell RNA spiked in. The subset is: FACS-sorted CD8+CD4-CCR7+CD45RA+ naive T cells. The CDR3 region has the DNA TGTGCCAGCAGCCCGTCCCGGACTAGCGGGAGAGAGGGAGAGACCCAGTACTTC. It codes for CASSPSRTSGREGETQYF.